Shown below are 27 T cell receptor beta chains from a single sample sequenced in a study of blood T cell repertoires in COVID-19 (dated by TCRdb to 2018 to 2020). Libraries were built with the immunoSEQ multiplex PCR assay. TCRdb retrieved this table from immuneACCESS and kept in-frame rearrangements only. Not all clones are present; in checked studies, unresolved V genes account for under half, and no reason is known for the remainder. This sample comprises roughly 310,000 clones, 90% of them detected only once. The ten most abundant clones make up around 2.6% of the sample. Sequenced sample: PBMCs or T cells enriched from blood (not recorded which). Source of these receptors: a man between 60 and 75 years old who had recovered from COVID-19.

In its sample, this clone was seen many times. The V gene is TRBV19, the J gene TRBJ1-5; 9 bases line up with TRBD1. The junction had 4 bases not matched to a gene; V was cut back by 3 bases and J by 4 bases. This CDR3 contains 15 residues. Germline loops: CDR1 LNHDA, CDR2 SQIVND (reference sequence). CDR3 sequence: CASSITGGVNQPQHF. Here the CDR3 DNA reads TGTGCCAGTAGTATTACAGGGGGCGTGAATCAGCCCCAGCATTTT.

The genes are TRBV7-9 and TRBJ1-2; D may be TRBD1 (5 bases). The CDR3 loop spans 14 amino acids. Trimming stripped 2 bases from V and 6 bases from J, with 13 bases between. CDR1 and CDR2 from the germline V gene are SEHNR and FQNEAQ (reference sequence). CDR3 amino acids: CASSLSFRANGYTF. The DNA for the CDR3 is TGTGCCAGCAGCTTATCTTTCAGGGCGAATGGCTACACCTTC.

V and J are TRBV5-6 and TRBJ2-7; possible D gene TRBD2, 5 bases. Germline lookup yields CDR1 SGHDT and CDR2 YYEEEE. V gave up 4 bases and J gave up 6 bases, with 14 bases separating them. The CDR3 extends over 13 amino acids. The CDR3 nucleotides read TGTGCCAGCAGCCCCGGGGTAGGGCCCGAGCAGTACTTC. It is translated as CASSPGVGPEQYF.

The V call is TRBV4-1, the J call TRBJ1-4, with unresolved D. Germline loops: CDR1 MGHRA, CDR2 YSYEKL. The V end was cut by 4 bases, the J end by 4 bases, with 22 bases between. The CDR3 spans 18 residues. As DNA, the CDR3 is TGCGCCAGCAGCCGCACAAACCCCCTCCGAACCCATAATGAAAAACTGTTTTTT. Protein: CASSRTNPLRTHNEKLFF.

The V and J genes are TRBV5-6 and TRBJ2-2; the D gene is possibly TRBD1 (5 bases). This CDR3 contains 16 residues. Trimming pared 4 bases from V and 1 base from J, leaving 14 bases between. Germline CDR1 is SGHDT and CDR2 is YYEEEE. The CDR3 sequence is CASSHRQGQNTGELFF. In DNA, the CDR3 is TGTGCCAGCAGCCACCGGCAAGGACAGAACACCGGGGAGCTGTTTTTT.

This clone occurred a few times. The gene calls are TRBV25-1 and TRBJ2-7, with 9 bases identical to TRBD1. The CDR3 contains 16 residues. Germline lookup yields CDR1 MGHDK and CDR2 SYGVNS. V lost 5 bases, J lost 7 bases, and 15 bases stayed unmatched. CDR3 protein: CASSSRTGDGSREQYF. CDR3 sequence (DNA): TGTGCCAGCAGTTCCCGGACAGGGGACGGGTCTCGGGAGCAGTACTTC.

The J gene is TRBJ2-2, the V gene TRBV18, with 13 bases fitting TRBD2. Per the germline V gene, CDR1 is KGHSH and CDR2 is LQKENI. The CDR3 runs to 16 residues. V shed 3 bases and J 3 bases; nucleotides not matched to a gene: 1. This CDR3 is CASSPGLAGYTGELFF. The CDR3 DNA reads TGTGCCAGCTCACCGGGACTAGCGGGGTACACCGGGGAGCTGTTTTTT.

The gene calls are TRBV7-6 and TRBJ1-1; D remains ambiguous. Germline CDR1 SGHVS, CDR2 FNYEAQ. Trimming took 5 bases from V and 1 from J, leaving 11 bases between them. The CDR3 covers 14 residues. Here the CDR3 DNA reads TGTGCCAGCAGCCATATAGTTCCGAACACTGAAGCTTTCTTT. Amino acid sequence: CASSHIVPNTEAFF.

CDR3: CSVLFPWTAYNEQFF. The CDR3 nucleotides read TGCAGCGTTTTATTTCCGTGGACAGCCTACAATGAGCAGTTCTTC. This rearrangement joins TRBV29-1 to TRBJ2-1, with TRBD1 as a possible D gene (6 bases). The V gene's germline CDR1 is SQVTM and CDR2 ANQGSEA. The CDR3 is 15 residues long. V lost 5 bases and J lost 2, with 16 bases in between.

As DNA, the CDR3 is TGTGCCAGCTCACCGGACAGGCTGAACACTGAAGCTTTCTTT. Residues: CASSPDRLNTEAFF. This chain uses TRBV18 with TRBJ1-1, with 7 bases matching TRBD1. V lost 3 bases, J lost 0 bases, and 1 base stayed unmatched. Germline V gene data show CDR1 as KGHSH and CDR2 as LQKENI. The CDR3 length is 14 residues.

J is TRBJ1-4 and V is TRBV30; 10 bases are a match to TRBD1. CDR3 length: 16 residues. V lost 5 bases, J lost 6 bases, and 12 bases stayed unmatched. Looked up from germline, CDR1 is GTSNPN and CDR2 is SVGIG (reference sequence). As DNA, the CDR3 is TGTGCCTGGGCCGCCGGGACAGGGGCTGGTGATGAAAAACTGTTTTTT. This encodes CAWAAGTGAGDEKLFF.

The V call is TRBV11-2, the J call TRBJ2-7; D is undetermined. The CDR3 runs to 12 residues. Trimming pared 5 bases from V and 4 bases from J, leaving 9 bases between. Germline CDR1 and CDR2: SGHAT and FQNNGV. CDR3: CASSETQYEQYF. CDR3 in DNA: TGTGCCAGCAGCGAAACCCAGTACGAGCAGTACTTC.

The rearrangement joins TRBV30 to TRBJ1-6, with TRBD1 matching 7 bases. Germline assignment: CDR1 GTSNPN and CDR2 SVGIG (reference sequence). The CDR3 is 13 residues long. The V and J ends lost 2 bases and 10 bases, in that order; junction bases with no gene match: 5. CDR3 protein: CAWSLTGDSPLHF. DNA of the CDR3: TGTGCCTGGAGTTTAACAGGGGACTCACCCCTCCACTTT.

The table lists this clone with a count of one. The CDR3 DNA reads TGTGCCAGCAGACAAACAGGGTTGGACTATGGCTACACCTTC. Residues: CASRQTGLDYGYTF. The chain is built from TRBV6-5 and TRBJ1-2, with a possible D match to TRBD1 (6 bases). Trimming took 6 bases from V and 3 from J, leaving 14 bases between them. The length of the CDR3 is 14 residues. CDR1 and CDR2 from the germline V gene are MNHEY and SVGAGI.

This chain joins TRBV28 and TRBJ1-1; possibly TRBD1 for D (6 bases). This CDR3 spans 11 amino acids. Looked up from germline, CDR1 is MDHEN and CDR2 is SYDVKM. V was clipped by 5 bases and J by 10 bases, with 11 bases between them. The DNA of the CDR3 is TGTGCCAGCAGTGACAGGTACCGAGCTTTCTTT. It translates to CASSDRYRAFF. The full variable domain, with the rest looked up from reference TRBV28 and TRBJ1-1, is DVKVTQSSRYLVKRTGEKVFLECVQDMDHENMFWYRQDPGLGLRLIYFSYDVKMKEKGDIPEGYSVSREKKERFSLILESASTNQTSMYLCASSDRYRAFFGQGTRLTVV.

In its sample, this clone was seen once. CDR3 nucleotide sequence: TGTGCCAGCAGTCCCATCGGCGGTGATGCTTTCTTT. This gives the protein CASSPIGGDAFF. The rearrangement links TRBV27 to TRBJ1-1; D remains ambiguous. Trimming pared 5 bases from V and 11 bases from J, leaving 15 bases between. The germline V gene encodes CDR1 MNHEY and CDR2 SMNVEV (reference sequence). CDR3 size: 12 residues.

The chain carries TRBV2 and TRBJ1-5; D not resolved. Trimming took 8 bases from V and 4 from J, leaving 15 bases between them. The V gene's germline CDR1 is SNHLY and CDR2 FYNNEI. The CDR3 is made up of 14 amino acids. CDR3 protein: CASSVRAANQPQHF. CDR3 bases: TGTGCCAGCTCCGTGCGGGCGGCGAATCAGCCCCAGCATTTT.

The CDR3 nucleotides are TGTGCCAGCAGTAAACAGGGTGATCGCGGCTACACCTTC. Residues: CASSKQGDRGYTF. This chain connects TRBV25-1 to TRBJ1-2; tentative D call: TRBD1 (6 bases). Deletions cut 5 bases from V and 8 bases from J, with 15 bases between. Germline CDR1 reads MGHDK; CDR2 reads SYGVNS. This CDR3 has 13 residues.

The genes are TRBV4-1 and TRBJ1-5; D possibly corresponds to TRBD1 (5 bases). Germline values: CDR1 MGHRA, CDR2 YSYEKL. The CDR3 is 18 residues long. The germline V and J ends were trimmed by 4 bases and 1 base, with 20 bases remaining between them. The CDR3 nucleotides read TGCGCCAGCAGCCTAGTGCCCCCTTTCGGGGGGAGCAATCAGCCCCAGCATTTT. Residues: CASSLVPPFGGSNQPQHF.

This clone appeared once. DNA of the CDR3: TGTGCCAGCAGCGCAACCGGGACTAGCGGGAGCTCCTACAATGAGCAGTTCTTC. The encoded protein is CASSATGTSGSSYNEQFF. This chain connects TRBV7-3 to TRBJ2-1; 14 bases agree with TRBD2. V lost 5 bases to trimming and J lost 0 bases; unmatched junction nucleotides: 6. CDR3 length: 18 amino acids. Germline V gives CDR1 SGHTA, CDR2 FQGTGA.

The rearrangement links TRBV25-1 to TRBJ1-6; D may be TRBD1 (5 bases). The CDR3 length is 15 residues. Trimming removed 1 base at V and 5 bases at J, with 9 bases between. Germline V gene lookup returns CDR1 MGHDK and CDR2 SYGVNS. CDR3 protein: CASSESTANNSPLHF. The CDR3 DNA is TGTGCCAGCAGTGAATCGACAGCAAATAATTCACCCCTCCACTTT.

This chain joins TRBV6-5 and TRBJ1-5, with D unclear. V was shortened by 10 bases and J by 6 bases, with 16 bases between the two germline ends. The CDR3 has 13 amino acids. Per germline, CDR1 MNHEY and CDR2 SVGAGI. CDR3: CATRGGLAQPQHF. DNA of the CDR3: TGTGCCACCCGGGGAGGGTTGGCTCAGCCCCAGCATTTT.

CDR3 DNA: TGTGCCAGTAGTATCGGAGTTACCTCCGGTGGCTACACCTTC. This encodes CASSIGVTSGGYTF. The J gene is TRBJ1-2, the V gene TRBV19; D gene uncertain. Germline lookup yields CDR1 LNHDA and CDR2 SQIVND (reference sequence). V gave up 3 bases and J gave up 7 bases, with 15 bases separating them. This CDR3 spans 14 amino acids.

This sequence joins TRBV11-3 and TRBJ2-7, with a possible D match to TRBD2 (6 bases). CDR3 size: 17 residues. Germline V gene sequence: CDR1 SGHNT, CDR2 YENEEA. V was trimmed by 5 bases and J by 6 bases, leaving 26 bases between them. The DNA of the CDR3 is TGTGCCAGCAGCCGGCAAGCTAGCGTCGTAAGATTGGTCGAGCAGTACTTC. Its protein is CASSRQASVVRLVEQYF.

V and J are TRBV7-9 and TRBJ1-5; tentative D call: TRBD1 (6 bases). The V end was cut by 6 bases, the J end by 0 bases, with 9 bases between. Germline V gene lookup returns CDR1 SEHNR and CDR2 FQNEAQ (reference sequence). CDR3 size: 14 residues. CDR3 in DNA: TGTGCCAGCAGACAGGGAGATAGCAATCAGCCCCAGCATTTT. It is translated as CASRQGDSNQPQHF.

The chain is built from TRBV9 and TRBJ1-1, with a possible D match to TRBD1 (5 bases). V dropped 0 bases and J dropped 4 bases, with 13 bases sitting between them. This CDR3 contains 15 residues. CDR1 SGDLS and CDR2 YYNGEE come from the germline V gene. Here the CDR3 DNA reads TGTGCCAGCAGCGTAGCCGGGCAGGGCGGCACTGAAGCTTTCTTT. It codes for CASSVAGQGGTEAFF. Based on the CDR3 plus reference TRBV9 and TRBJ1-1, the full variable domain is DSGVTQTPKHLITATGQRVTLRCSPRSGDLSVYWYQQSLDQGLQFLIQYYNGEERAKGNILERFSAQQFPDLHSELNLSSLELGDSALYFCASSVAGQGGTEAFFGQGTRLTVV.

J is TRBJ2-7 and V is TRBV5-4; tentatively, D is TRBD2 (5 bases). Looked up from germline, CDR1 is SGHNT and CDR2 is YYREEE (reference sequence). The CDR3 contains 15 residues. Between the trimmed V and J ends, which lost 0 bases and 4 bases, there was a span of 14 bases. CDR3 in amino acids: CASSLAHGGSYEQYF. Written as DNA, the CDR3 is TGTGCCAGCAGCTTGGCGCATGGCGGGTCGTACGAGCAGTACTTC.